Detailed here is one T cell receptor beta chain. These data come from a study of blood T cell repertoires in COVID-19. Looking at the study overall: Material from acute and convalescent COVID-19 was sourced from the United States, Italy and Spain. The cDNA or gDNA used as material had been derived from T cells, B-cell-depleted T cells, or PBMCs.

Original processing notes: Nucleated cell number was recorded as an estimate derived from reference gene primer amplification. The protocol was immunoSEQ multiplex PCR, while the TCRdb copy is restricted to in-frame clones and leaves out a portion. The DNA was the basis for D and trimming; V, J and clone size are from that table. The sample shows 95,000 to 100,000 clones, around 84% of them seen only once. Trimming removed 2 bases at V and 3 bases at J, with 7 bases between. This CDR3 region has 13 residues. The germline CDR1 and CDR2 sequences are LGHNA and YSLEER. The sequenced material came from peripheral blood. V is TRBV4-3 and J is TRBJ1-1; D is possibly TRBD1 (5 bases). This receptor was identified in a woman in her seventies with active or convalescent COVID-19. The CDR3 bases are TGCGCCAGCAGCCAAACCAGGGACACTGAAGCTTTCTTT. It encodes CASSQTRDTEAFF.